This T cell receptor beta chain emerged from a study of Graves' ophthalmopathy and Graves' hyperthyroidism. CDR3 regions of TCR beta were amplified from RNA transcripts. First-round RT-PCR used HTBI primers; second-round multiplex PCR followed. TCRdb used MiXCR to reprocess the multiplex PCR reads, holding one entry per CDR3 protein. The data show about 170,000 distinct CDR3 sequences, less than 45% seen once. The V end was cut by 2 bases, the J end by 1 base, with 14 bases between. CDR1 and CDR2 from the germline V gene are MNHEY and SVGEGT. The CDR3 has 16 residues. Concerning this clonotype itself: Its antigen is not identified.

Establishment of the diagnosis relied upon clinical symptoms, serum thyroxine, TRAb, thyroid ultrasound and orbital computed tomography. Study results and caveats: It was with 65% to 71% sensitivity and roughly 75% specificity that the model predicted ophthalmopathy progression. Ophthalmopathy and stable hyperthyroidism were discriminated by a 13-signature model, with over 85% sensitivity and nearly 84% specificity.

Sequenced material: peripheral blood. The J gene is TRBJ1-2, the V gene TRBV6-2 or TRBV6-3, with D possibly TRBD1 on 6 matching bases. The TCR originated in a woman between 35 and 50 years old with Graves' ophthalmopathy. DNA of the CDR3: TGTGCCAGCAGTTACACGCAGGGGACGGTTAACTATGGCTACACCTTC. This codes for CASSYTQGTVNYGYTF.